This T cell receptor beta chain was obtained from a study of blood T cells in healthy people across ages (dated by TCRdb to the mid-2010s). Context from the whole study: In model experiments, template switching captured roughly one uniquely barcoded TCR beta cDNA molecule for every two T cells. The study measured age-related changes in TCR beta repertoire diversity using deep sequencing normalized with unique cDNA molecular identifiers. The donors were split into four age groups: young (average around 16 years), middle-aged (39), aged (around 67) and long-lived (approximately 80). To avoid experimental bias, donors of different ages were distributed randomly across sequencing lanes. Using the same blood draw, the study looked at two additional independent replicas of 1 million unique cDNA reads for two donors, one aged 18 to 30 and the other aged 80 or older. Here is what the overall study found, with its caveats: Because donor CMV infection status was unknown, age-related changes in expanded clonotypes were potentially confounded. Compared with the aged group, the long-lived group had more naive CD4+ T cells, fewer expanded clones and increased TCR diversity, a pattern suggesting age selection. As age increased, observed TCR beta diversity per million T cells dropped in a roughly linear way, and a significant reduction was already evident by age 40. Total diversity estimates from one million sequenced T cells were considered lower bounds and underestimates. Conclusive comparison of naive and antigen-experienced compartments was prevented by the profiling of bulk unsorted PBMCs. Observed TCR beta diversity correlated strongly with the percentage of naive T cells measured by flow cytometry.

On this clonotype: The target of this receptor is not known. No clone much larger than this one lies a single base away; base qualities are absent.

Donors were around 37 systemically healthy Caucasian individuals from Russia aged roughly 6 to 90 years. About 10 milliliters of peripheral blood were collected from each donor into EDTA-treated Vacutainer tubes. Ficoll-Paque density-gradient centrifugation was used to isolate PBMCs, with at least 6 million obtained per sample. Trizol reagent was used to extract total RNA from the PBMCs, yielding at least 5 micrograms per sample. The percentages of naive CD45RAhigh/CD27high T cells were determined by flow cytometry on a PBMC aliquot from every donor. The library was prepared using 5' RACE. Instrument used: Illumina HiSeq 2500. The second PCR ran for about 7 to 11 cycles and used a J-beta primer mix along with a sample-barcoded 5' primer. Each TCR beta cDNA molecule received a unique molecular identifier from a template-switch 5' adaptor carrying 12 random nucleotides. At least 2.5 million CDR3-containing paired-end reads were obtained from each sample. First-strand cDNA was synthesized from all RNA with the Mint cDNA synthesis kit, primed by a TRBC-specific oligonucleotide. Following uracil-DNA glycosylase treatment, all cDNA underwent a first 18-cycle PCR with the universal primers M1SS and BC2_uni_R. The authors' analysis ran thus. Normalization of each sample was performed by random selection of 1 million high-quality reads, each carrying a distinct molecular identifier. Reads with shared molecular identifiers were discarded instead of being binned into consensus sequences. MiTCR, set to a Q25 quality threshold and the strictest error-elimination algorithm, was used for CDR3 identification, clonotype clustering and error correction. Lower-bound total TCR beta diversity was estimated with a nonparametric unseen species model using Euler transformation. TCRdb itself trimmed the public reads at Q25 with fastp, ran MiXCR and retained productive beta chains. Under each unique CDR3 protein, matching rows form one entry showing the most common genes and DNA. V and J calls and clone size were set by TCRdb, not the authors. Here the sample has about 680,000 distinct CDR3 sequences; roughly 49% occur a single time. Roughly 34% of the sample is held by the ten biggest clonotypes.

CDR1 SGHRS and CDR2 YFSETQ are derived from the germline V gene. The V and J ends are trimmed by 6 bases and 2 bases, leaving 15 bases between them. The CDR3 numbers 15 residues from cysteine through phenylalanine. The DNA shown is the 45-base CDR3, in frame from base 1. The sequence is built from TRBV5-1 and TRBJ2-1; the D gene lacks a confident call. What was sequenced was blood. The TCR comes from a woman between 55 and 75 years old in good health. The sequenced DNA: TGCGCCAGCAAACGCGCGGAGAGCGCCTACAATGAGCAGTTCTTC. This translates into CASKRAESAYNEQFF.